This TCR beta chain was captured by sequencing in a study of T cell responses to AZD1222 COVID-19 vaccine. The CDR3 totals 18 residues. V was cut by 1 base and J by 3 bases, with 18 bases left in between. Germline V CDR1 and CDR2: MGHRA, YSYEKL. Data came from immunoSEQ multiplex PCR; TCRdb stores just in-frame clones and leaves some out. The table includes fewer than 90,000 clones, 88% detected once. The chain links TRBV4-1 to TRBJ1-4; no clear D gene. Sample: peripheral blood, taken on day 0 of AZD1222 vaccination. The receptor comes from an adult in good health. The CDR3 DNA sequence: TGCGCCAGCAGCCAAGTTTTATTTACGGGGATACCTAATGAAAAACTGTTTTTT. It specifies CASSQVLFTGIPNEKLFF.